This TCR beta chain emerged from a study of T-cell memory formation after mild COVID-19. TCRdb used MiXCR to reprocess the 5' RACE reads, holding one entry per CDR3 protein. The sample records about 340,000 distinct CDR3 sequences, 20% to 25% being singletons. In this sample, this clonotype turned up a few times. This CDR3 region has 17 residues. Germline-derived CDR1 and CDR2 are SGDLS and YYNGEE. J gave up 0 bases and V 3 bases, and 7 bases lay outside the gene matches. The TCR sequence derives from a man aged 18 to 30 who had mild COVID-19 (a few samples of this study predate the infection). Cell type and time point are not known. The V gene is TRBV9, the J gene TRBJ2-1; TRBD2 agrees at 9 bases. Source material: PBMCs or a T cell subset sorted from them (not recorded which). The CDR3 bases are TGTGCCAGCAGCGCTCCTAGCGGGATCCGCTCCTACAATGAGCAGTTCTTC. This translates into CASSAPSGIRSYNEQFF.